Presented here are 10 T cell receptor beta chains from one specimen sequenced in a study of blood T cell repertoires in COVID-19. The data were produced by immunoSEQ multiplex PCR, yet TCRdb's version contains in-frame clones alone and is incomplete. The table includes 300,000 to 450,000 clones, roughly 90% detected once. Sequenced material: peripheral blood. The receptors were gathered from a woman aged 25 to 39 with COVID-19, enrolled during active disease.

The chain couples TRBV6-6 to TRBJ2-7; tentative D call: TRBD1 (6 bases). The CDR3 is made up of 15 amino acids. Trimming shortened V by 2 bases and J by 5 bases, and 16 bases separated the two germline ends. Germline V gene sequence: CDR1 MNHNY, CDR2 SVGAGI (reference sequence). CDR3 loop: CASSYGGRRGDEQYV. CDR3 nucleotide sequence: TGTGCCAGCAGTTACGGGGGCAGGAGAGGGGACGAGCAGTACGTC.

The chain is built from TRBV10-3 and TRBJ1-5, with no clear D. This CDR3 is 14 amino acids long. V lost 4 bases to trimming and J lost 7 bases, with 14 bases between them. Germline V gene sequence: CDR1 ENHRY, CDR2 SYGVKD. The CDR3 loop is CAISAEGFGQPQHF. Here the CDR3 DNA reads TGTGCCATCAGTGCAGAGGGTTTCGGGCAGCCCCAGCATTTT.

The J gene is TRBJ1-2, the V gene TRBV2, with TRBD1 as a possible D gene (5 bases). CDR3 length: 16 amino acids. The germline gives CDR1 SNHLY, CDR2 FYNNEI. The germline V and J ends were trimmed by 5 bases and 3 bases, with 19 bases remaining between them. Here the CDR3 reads CASSPIGGGRDYGYTF. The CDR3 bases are TGTGCCAGCAGTCCGATCGGGGGAGGGAGAGACTATGGCTACACCTTC.

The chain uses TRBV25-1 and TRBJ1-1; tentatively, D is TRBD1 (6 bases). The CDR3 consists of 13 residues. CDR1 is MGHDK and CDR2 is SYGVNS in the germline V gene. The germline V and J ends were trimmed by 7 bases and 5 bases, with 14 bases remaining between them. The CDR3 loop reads CASTIGGRTEAFF. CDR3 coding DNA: TGTGCCAGCACCATAGGGGGAAGGACTGAAGCTTTCTTT.

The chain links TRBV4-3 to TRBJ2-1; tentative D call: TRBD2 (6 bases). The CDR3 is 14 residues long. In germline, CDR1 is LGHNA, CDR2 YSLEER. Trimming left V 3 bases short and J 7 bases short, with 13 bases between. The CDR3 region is CASSHSGRGNEQFF. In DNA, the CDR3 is TGCGCCAGCAGCCACTCTGGTCGGGGGAATGAGCAGTTCTTC.

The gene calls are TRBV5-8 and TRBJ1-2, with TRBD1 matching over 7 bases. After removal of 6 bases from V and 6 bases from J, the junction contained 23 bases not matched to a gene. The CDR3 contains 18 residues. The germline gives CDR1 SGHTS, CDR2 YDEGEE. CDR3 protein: CASTFRFGQAALPHGYTF. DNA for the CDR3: TGTGCCAGCACCTTTAGGTTCGGACAGGCAGCCCTCCCTCATGGCTACACCTTC.

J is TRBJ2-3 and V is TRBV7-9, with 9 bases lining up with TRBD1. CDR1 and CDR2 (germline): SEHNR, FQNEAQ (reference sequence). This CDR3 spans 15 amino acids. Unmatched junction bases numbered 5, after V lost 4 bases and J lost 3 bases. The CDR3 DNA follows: TGTGCCAGCAGCTACGGACAGGGGAAGACAGATACGCAGTATTTT. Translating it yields CASSYGQGKTDTQYF.

CDR3 nucleotide sequence: TGTGCCAGCAGTGAAGGACTAGCGGGACGATACGAGCAGTACGTC. This codes for CASSEGLAGRYEQYV. The genes are TRBV6-1 and TRBJ2-7; 11 bases align to TRBD2. The length of the CDR3 is 15 residues. Trimming at V came to 1 base and at J to 4 bases, leaving 3 bases not matched to a gene. CDR1 and CDR2 from the germline V gene are MNHNS and SASEGT.

This chain's CDR3 is CASSSPQGFRTEAFF. Written as DNA, the CDR3 is TGTGCCAGCAGCTCGCCCCAGGGGTTTAGAACTGAAGCTTTCTTT. The rearrangement links TRBV11-2 to TRBJ1-1, with a weak D call TRBD1 (6 bases). The V end was cut by 4 bases, the J end by 5 bases, with 17 bases between. CDR1 and CDR2 from the germline V gene are SGHAT and FQNNGV. The CDR3 runs 15 residues.

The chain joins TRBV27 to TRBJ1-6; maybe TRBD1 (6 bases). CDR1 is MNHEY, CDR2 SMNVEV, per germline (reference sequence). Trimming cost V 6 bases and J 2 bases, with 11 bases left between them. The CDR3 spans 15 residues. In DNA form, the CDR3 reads TGTGCCAGCAGCGGACAGAGTCCCTATAATTCACCCCTCCACTTT. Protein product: CASSGQSPYNSPLHF.